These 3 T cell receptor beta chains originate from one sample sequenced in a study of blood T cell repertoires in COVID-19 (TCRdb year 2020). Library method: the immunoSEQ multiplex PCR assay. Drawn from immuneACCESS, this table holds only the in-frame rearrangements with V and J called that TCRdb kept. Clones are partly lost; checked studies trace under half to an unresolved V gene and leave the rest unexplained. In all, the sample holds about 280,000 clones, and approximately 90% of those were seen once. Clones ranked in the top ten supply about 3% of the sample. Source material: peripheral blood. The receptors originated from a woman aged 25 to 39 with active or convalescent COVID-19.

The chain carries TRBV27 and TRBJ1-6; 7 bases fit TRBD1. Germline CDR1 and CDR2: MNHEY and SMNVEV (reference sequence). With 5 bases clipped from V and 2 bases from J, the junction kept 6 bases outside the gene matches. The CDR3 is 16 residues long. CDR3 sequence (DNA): TGTGCCAGCAGTACGACAGGGATCACCTATAATTCACCCCTCCACTTT. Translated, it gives CASSTTGITYNSPLHF.

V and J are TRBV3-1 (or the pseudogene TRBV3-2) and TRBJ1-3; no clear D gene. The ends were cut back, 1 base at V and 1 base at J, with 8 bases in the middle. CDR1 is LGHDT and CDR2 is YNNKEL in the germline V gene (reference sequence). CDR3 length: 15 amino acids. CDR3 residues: CASSQGSGSGNTIYF. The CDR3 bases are TGTGCCAGCAGCCAAGGCTCGGGATCTGGAAACACCATATATTTT.

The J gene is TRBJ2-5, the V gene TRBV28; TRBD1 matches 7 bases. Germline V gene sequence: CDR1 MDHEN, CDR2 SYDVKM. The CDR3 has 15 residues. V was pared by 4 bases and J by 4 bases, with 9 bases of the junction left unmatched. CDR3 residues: CASSSRRQGRETQYF. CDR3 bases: TGTGCCAGCAGTTCCCGCCGACAGGGCCGAGAGACCCAGTACTTC.